This section outlines one T cell receptor (beta chain) sequence together with its context. The antigen remains undetermined. The data are from a study of T cell repertoires in cytomegalovirus infection. One entry per CDR3 protein, called by TCRdb with MiXCR from the reads. In the table there are under 120,000 distinct CDR3 sequences, under 50% of which are singletons. The input for sequencing was CD8+ T cells from cultured PBMCs, taken from culture after CMV antigen stimulation. The sequence derives from a human donor in good health (CMV status not recorded). Some clones in this sample may be carry-over from other donors' samples.

CDR3 in amino acids: CASSQGILAGDNEQFF. In nucleotides, the CDR3 is TGCGCCAGCAGCCAAGGTATACTAGCGGGAGACAATGAGCAGTTCTTC. V gene TRBV4-1 combines with J gene TRBJ2-1; 11 bases are a match to TRBD2. CDR1 MGHRA and CDR2 YSYEKL come from the germline V gene. The CDR3 sequence is 16 residues long. The V segment lost 1 base and the J segment 5 bases; nucleotides outside the gene matches: 4.